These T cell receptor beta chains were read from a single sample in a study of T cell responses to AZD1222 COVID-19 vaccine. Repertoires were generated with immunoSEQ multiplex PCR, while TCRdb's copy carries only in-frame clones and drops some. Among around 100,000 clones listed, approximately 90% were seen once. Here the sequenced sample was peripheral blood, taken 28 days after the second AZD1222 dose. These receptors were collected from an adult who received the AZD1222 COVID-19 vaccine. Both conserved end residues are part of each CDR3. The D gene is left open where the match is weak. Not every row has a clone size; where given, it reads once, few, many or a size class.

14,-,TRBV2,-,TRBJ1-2,TGTGCCAGCAGACGGGAAAAGGGGGACGTTGGCTACACCTTC,CASRREKGDVGYTF
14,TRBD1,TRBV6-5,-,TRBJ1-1,TGTGCCAGCAGCGAGTCAGGGGGCAGCACTGAAGCTTTCTTT,CASSESGGSTEAFF
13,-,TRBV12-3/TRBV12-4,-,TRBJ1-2,TGTGCCAGCAGTTTTGAAAGGGTGTATGGCTACACCTTC,CASSFERVYGYTF
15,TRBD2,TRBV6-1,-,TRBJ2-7,TGTGCCAGCAGTGAATTGCGGGAGGAGAGTTACGAGCAGTACTTC,CASSELREESYEQYF
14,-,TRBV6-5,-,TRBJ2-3,TGTGCCAGCAGTCTAGCGCAGGCGACAGATACGCAGTATTTT,CASSLAQATDTQYF
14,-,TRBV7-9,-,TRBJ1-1,TGTGCCAGCAGCCCCCAGGGCTGGAACACTGAAGCTTTCTTT,CASSPQGWNTEAFF
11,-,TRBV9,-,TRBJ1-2,TGTGCCAGCGAAGGGCCGGATGGCTACACCTTC,CASEGPDGYTF
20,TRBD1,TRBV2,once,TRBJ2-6,TGTGCCAGCAGTGCGAGCTGGACAGGTCTTTTCCCCTCTGGGGCCAACGTCCTGACTTTC,CASSASWTGLFPSGANVLTF
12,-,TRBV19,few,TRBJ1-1,TGTGCCAGTAGTATAAGAGCTCTACCTGCTTTCTTT,CASSIRALPAFF
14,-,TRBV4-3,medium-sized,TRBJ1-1,TGCGCCAGCAGCCAAGATGGCAGGGGCACTGAAGCTTTCTTT,CASSQDGRGTEAFF
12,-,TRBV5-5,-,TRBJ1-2,TGTGCCAGCAGCCAAACAGAGTATGGCTACACCTTC,CASSQTEYGYTF
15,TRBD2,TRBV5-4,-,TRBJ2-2,TGTGCCAGCAGCTTGGGTAGCGGGAGGTCGGGGGAGCTGTTTTTT,CASSLGSGRSGELFF
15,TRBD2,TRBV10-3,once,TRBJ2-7,TGTGCCATCAGTGAGTCGATTAGCGGGATAGGTGAGCAGTACTTC,CAISESISGIGEQYF
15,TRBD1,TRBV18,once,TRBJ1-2,TGTGCCAGCTCGGACCAGGGGACAGGGACGAGGGGCTACACCTTC,CASSDQGTGTRGYTF
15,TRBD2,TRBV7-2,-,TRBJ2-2,TGTGCCAGCAGGGTTAGCGGGGCGAACACCGGGGAGCTGTTTTTT,CASRVSGANTGELFF
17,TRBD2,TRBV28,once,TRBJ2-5,TGTGCCAGCAGTTTTGCCTCGGGACTAGCGGGAGTAGAGACCCAGTACTTC,CASSFASGLAGVETQYF
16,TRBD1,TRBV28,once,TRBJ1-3,TGTGCCAGCAGTTCAGGACGGGACAGCTCTGGAAACACCATATATTTT,CASSSGRDSSGNTIYF
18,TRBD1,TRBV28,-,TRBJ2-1,TGTGCCAGCAGTTTATCTTTTGGGACAGCGAGCTCCTACAATGAGCAGTTCTTC,CASSLSFGTASSYNEQFF
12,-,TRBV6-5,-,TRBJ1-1,TGTGCCACCTCATACAGAGCAAGGGAAGCTTTCTTT,CATSYRAREAFF
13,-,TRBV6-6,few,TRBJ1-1,TGTGCCAGCAGCCTTGACAAAAGCACTGAAGCTTTCTTT,CASSLDKSTEAFF
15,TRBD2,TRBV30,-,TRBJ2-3,TGTGCCTGGGAGGCGGCTAGCGGCAGCACAGATACGCAGTATTTT,CAWEAASGSTDTQYF
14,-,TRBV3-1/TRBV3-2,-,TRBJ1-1,TGTGCCAGCAGCCAGTCAACGGAGAACACTGAAGCTTTCTTT,CASSQSTENTEAFF
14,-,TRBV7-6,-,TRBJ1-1,TGTGCCAGCAGCTTAAAGCCGGCTTCCACTGAAGCTTTCTTT,CASSLKPASTEAFF
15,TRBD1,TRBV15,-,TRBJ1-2,TGTGCCACCAGCAGGGGGACAGGGGGCAACTATGGCTACACCTTC,CATSRGTGGNYGYTF
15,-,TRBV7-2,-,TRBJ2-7,TGTGCCAGCAGCTTATACCGAGACGCCTCCTACGAGCAGTACTTC,CASSLYRDASYEQYF
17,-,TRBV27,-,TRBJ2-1,TGTGCCAGCAGTTTAAGGACCACTAGGAGCTCCTACAATGAGCAGTTCTTC,CASSLRTTRSSYNEQFF
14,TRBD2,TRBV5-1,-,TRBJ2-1,TGCGCCAGCAGCCCGGATATGGGAGGGAATGAGCAGTTCTTC,CASSPDMGGNEQFF
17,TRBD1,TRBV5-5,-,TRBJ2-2,TGTGCCAGCAGCTTCTACAGGGACAGGGGGTACACCGGGGAGCTGTTTTTT,CASSFYRDRGYTGELFF
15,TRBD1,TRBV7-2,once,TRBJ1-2,TGTGCCAGCAGCCAGGGGACAGGCTATCTGTATGGCTACACCTTC,CASSQGTGYLYGYTF
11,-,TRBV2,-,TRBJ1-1,TGTGCCAGCAGTGCCGTCACTGAAGCTTTCTTT,CASSAVTEAFF
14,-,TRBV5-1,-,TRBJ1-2,TGCGCCAGCAGAGAGGGTGACAGAAACTATGGCTACACCTTC,CASREGDRNYGYTF
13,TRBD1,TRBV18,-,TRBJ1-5,TGTGCCAGCCAGGGACAGGGGAGTCAGCCCCAGCATTTT,CASQGQGSQPQHF
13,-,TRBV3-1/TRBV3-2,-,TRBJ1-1,TGTGCCAGCAGCCCTGGGACCGACACTGAAGCTTTCTTT,CASSPGTDTEAFF
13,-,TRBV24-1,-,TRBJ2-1,TGTGCCACCAGGTCGCGGGGAGCCAATGAGCAGTTCTTC,CATRSRGANEQFF
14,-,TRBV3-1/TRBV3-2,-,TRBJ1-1,TGTGCCAGCAGTTATACAGCGATGAACACTGAAGCTTTCTTT,CASSYTAMNTEAFF
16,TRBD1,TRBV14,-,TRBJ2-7,TGTGCCAGCAGCCAAATTGACAGGGGGTCACCCTACGAGCAGTACTTC,CASSQIDRGSPYEQYF
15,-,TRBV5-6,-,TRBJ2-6,TGTGCCAGCAGCTTGGCGGTAATGGGGGCCAACGTCCTGACTTTC,CASSLAVMGANVLTF
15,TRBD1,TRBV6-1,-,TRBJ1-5,TGTGCCAGCAGTGAAGGGTTCAGGGGGCGGCAGCCCCAGCATTTT,CASSEGFRGRQPQHF
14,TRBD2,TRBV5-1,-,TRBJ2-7,TGCGCCAGCACCTTGACTAGCGGGAGGGACGAGCAGTACTTC,CASTLTSGRDEQYF
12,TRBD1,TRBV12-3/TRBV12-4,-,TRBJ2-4,TGTGCCAGCAGTTTAAACAGGGGATTTCAGTACTTC,CASSLNRGFQYF
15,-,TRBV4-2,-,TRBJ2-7,TGTGCCAGCAGCCAAGATCGCACATCACACTACGAGCAGTACTTC,CASSQDRTSHYEQYF
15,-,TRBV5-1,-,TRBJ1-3,TGCGCCAGCAGCAAGACAGATATCTCTGGAAACACCATATATTTT,CASSKTDISGNTIYF